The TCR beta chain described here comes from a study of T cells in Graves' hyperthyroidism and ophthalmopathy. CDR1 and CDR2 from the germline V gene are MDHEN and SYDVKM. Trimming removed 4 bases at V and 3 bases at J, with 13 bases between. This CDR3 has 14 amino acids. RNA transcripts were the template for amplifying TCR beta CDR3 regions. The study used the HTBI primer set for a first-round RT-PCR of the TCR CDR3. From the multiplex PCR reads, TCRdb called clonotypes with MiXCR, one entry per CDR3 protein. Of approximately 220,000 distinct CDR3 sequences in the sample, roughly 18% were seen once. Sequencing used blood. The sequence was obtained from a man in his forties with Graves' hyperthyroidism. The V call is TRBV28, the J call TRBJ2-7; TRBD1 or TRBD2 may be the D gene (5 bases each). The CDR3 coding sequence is TGTGCCAGCAGTTCCCCGGGACGACACTACGAGCAGTACTTC. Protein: CASSSPGRHYEQYF.